The clone carrying this TCR beta chain came up many times. Its target is not known. Individual cDNA molecules received unique molecular identifiers during library preparation. Each CDR3 protein is one row after TCRdb ran MiXCR on the 5' RACE reads. Of some 62,000 distinct CDR3 sequences listed, roughly a tenth were seen once; the top ten hold over 1%. The sample is drawn from a study of early T cells in non-severe SARS-CoV-2 infection. On the study more broadly: Unsorted whole blood bulk RNA was sequenced, with unpaired chains.

The germline CDR1 and CDR2 sequences are SGHAT and FQNNGV. The CDR3 has 14 residues. The V end was cut by 4 bases, the J end by 2 bases, with 9 bases between. Points from the study as a whole: Lookups in VDJdb leaned toward anti-spike CD8 responses and missed private and CD4 specificities.

This TCR was sampled from an adult who was a healthcare worker with PCR-confirmed SARS-CoV-2 infection or an uninfected control (not recorded which). The chain couples TRBV11-2 to TRBJ1-5, with a tentative D call TRBD1 (5 bases). The sequencing sample was made of whole blood. The CDR3 region is CASSWGSGNQPQHF. The CDR3, as DNA: TGTGCCAGCAGCTGGGGCTCCGGCAATCAGCCCCAGCATTTT.